The 11 T cell receptor beta chains presented below share a single source sample, sequenced in a study of OX40 agonist ivuxolimab in advanced cancers. The protocol was immunoSEQ multiplex PCR, while the TCRdb copy is restricted to in-frame clones and leaves out a portion. The top ten clones hold more than 2.5% of a sample with 60,000 to 85,000 clones, approximately 89% of them seen once. Sequencing was performed on CD4+ or CD8+ T cells sorted from blood, taken in a trial of the OX40 agonist ivuxolimab. The receptors were gathered from an adult with an advanced solid tumor such as melanoma, head and neck, liver or kidney cancer.

The chain has TRBV7-9 and TRBJ2-5; 10 positions agree with TRBD2. Germline CDR1 and CDR2: SEHNR and FQNEAQ (reference sequence). V trimming: 8 bases; J trimming: 4 bases; junction bases outside the gene matches: 7. This CDR3 is built from 14 residues. CDR3: CASSLAGVGETQYF. The CDR3 DNA reads TGTGCCAGCTCGCTAGCGGGAGTTGGAGAGACCCAGTACTTC.

The chain couples TRBV5-1 to TRBJ2-7; D not resolved. Per germline, CDR1 SGHRS and CDR2 YFSETQ. V was pared by 0 bases and J by 6 bases, with 4 bases between. This CDR3 contains 11 residues. The CDR3 DNA reads TGCGCCAGCAGCTTGGGACGCGAGCAGTACTTC. Translated, it gives CASSLGREQYF.

V usage is TRBV19 and J usage is TRBJ1-2; possibly TRBD1 for D (6 bases). Germline CDR1 and CDR2: LNHDA and SQIVND (reference sequence). This CDR3 is built from 13 residues. V shed 5 bases and J shed 4 bases, with 11 bases lying between them. The CDR3 region is CASSLDSFYGYTF. The CDR3, as DNA: TGTGCCAGTAGTTTGGACAGCTTCTATGGCTACACCTTC.

This clone was counted between two and nine times. CDR3 nucleotide sequence: TGTGCCAGCTCCCCGGACGGCCTGAACACTGAAGCTTTCTTT. Translation gives CASSPDGLNTEAFF. The chain is built from TRBV18 and TRBJ1-1; D is unclear. Trimming shortened V by 6 bases and J by 0 bases, and 11 bases separated the two germline ends. The CDR3 has 14 residues. CDR1 is KGHSH and CDR2 is LQKENI in the germline V gene. The whole variable domain, filled in from reference TRBV18 and TRBJ1-1, reads NAGVMQNPRHLVRRRGQEARLRCSPMKGHSHVYWYRQLPEEGLKFMVYLQKENIIDESGMPKERFSAEFPKEGPSILRIQQVVRGDSAAYFCASSPDGLNTEAFFGQGTRLTVV.

V usage is TRBV5-6 and J usage is TRBJ1-1; D gene ambiguous. The CDR3 is 16 amino acids. CDR1 and CDR2 (germline): SGHDT, YYEEEE. V lost 4 bases, J lost 2 bases, and 18 bases lay in between. This CDR3 reads CASSLKYGRINTEAFF. The CDR3 nucleotides read TGTGCCAGCAGCCTCAAGTACGGACGGATAAACACTGAAGCTTTCTTT.

The chain combines TRBV7-2 with TRBJ2-2, with 7 bases matching TRBD1. The CDR3 runs 14 residues. Germline-derived CDR1 and CDR2 are SGHTA and FQGNSA. V was clipped by 10 bases and J by 0 bases; unmatched bases: 5. Here the CDR3 DNA reads TGTGCCACCAGACAGGGAGCGAACACCGGGGAGCTGTTTTTT. The encoded protein is CATRQGANTGELFF.

J is TRBJ1-4 and V is TRBV6-1, with D unclear. The CDR3 runs to 12 residues. Germline CDR1 is MNHNS and CDR2 is SASEGT. The V gene lost 7 bases and the J gene lost 8 bases, with 11 bases spanning the gap. The CDR3 region is CASKPGWEKLFF. The CDR3 DNA sequence: TGTGCCAGCAAGCCTGGATGGGAAAAACTGTTTTTT.

The chain links TRBV18 to TRBJ1-3, with unresolved D. The CDR3 spans 16 residues. Per germline, CDR1 KGHSH and CDR2 LQKENI. V lost 1 base to trimming and J lost 2 bases, with 12 bases between them. The DNA of the CDR3 is TGTGCCAGCTCACCACAAACGCCGGGAACTGGAAACACCATATATTTT. It translates to CASSPQTPGTGNTIYF.

A single count supports this clone. V gene TRBV19 combines with J gene TRBJ2-6, with D uncertain. The germline V gene encodes CDR1 LNHDA and CDR2 SQIVND (reference sequence). V lost 6 bases and J 0 bases, leaving 12 bases between the germline ends. This CDR3 has 16 residues. The CDR3 is CASSPRASSGANVLTF. CDR3 nucleotide sequence: TGTGCCAGTAGCCCCCGGGCCTCCTCTGGGGCCAACGTCCTGACTTTC. Filled out from reference TRBV19 and TRBJ2-6, the complete variable domain reads DGGITQSPKYLFRKEGQNVTLSCEQNLNHDAMYWYRQDPGQGLRLIYYSQIVNDFQKGDIAEGYSVSREKKESFPLTVTSAQKNPTAFYLCASSPRASSGANVLTFGAGSRLTVL.

The rearrangement joins TRBV5-1 to TRBJ1-1; TRBD1 aligns across 7 bases. The V and J ends lost 3 bases and 5 bases, in that order; junction bases with no gene match: 10. The CDR3 contains 15 residues. Germline CDR1 SGHRS, CDR2 YFSETQ. In nucleotides, the CDR3 is TGCGCCAGCAGCTGGAGTTCGGACAGGACGACTGAAGCTTTCTTT. Protein product: CASSWSSDRTTEAFF.

This clone was seen only a few times. J is TRBJ1-6 and V is TRBV7-6, with D maybe TRBD1 (5 bases). This CDR3 contains 14 residues. The germline V gene encodes CDR1 SGHVS and CDR2 FNYEAQ. Between the trimmed V and J ends, which lost 2 bases and 6 bases, there was a span of 8 bases. The chain's CDR3 is CASSLSRGNSPLHF. The CDR3, as DNA: TGTGCCAGCAGCTTAAGTAGGGGTAATTCACCCCTCCACTTT.